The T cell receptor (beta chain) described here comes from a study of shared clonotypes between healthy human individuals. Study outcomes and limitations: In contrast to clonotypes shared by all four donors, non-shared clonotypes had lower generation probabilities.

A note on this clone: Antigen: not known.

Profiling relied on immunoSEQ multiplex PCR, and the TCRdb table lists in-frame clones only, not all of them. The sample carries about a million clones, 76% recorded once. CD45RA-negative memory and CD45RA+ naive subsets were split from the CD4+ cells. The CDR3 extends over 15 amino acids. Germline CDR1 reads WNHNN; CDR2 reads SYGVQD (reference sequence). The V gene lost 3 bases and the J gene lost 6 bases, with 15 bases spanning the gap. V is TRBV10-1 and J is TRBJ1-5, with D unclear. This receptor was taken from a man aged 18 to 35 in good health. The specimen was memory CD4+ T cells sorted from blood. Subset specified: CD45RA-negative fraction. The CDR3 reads CASSDLERGAQPQHF. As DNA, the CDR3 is TGCGCCAGCAGTGATCTAGAAAGAGGAGCTCAGCCCCAGCATTTT.